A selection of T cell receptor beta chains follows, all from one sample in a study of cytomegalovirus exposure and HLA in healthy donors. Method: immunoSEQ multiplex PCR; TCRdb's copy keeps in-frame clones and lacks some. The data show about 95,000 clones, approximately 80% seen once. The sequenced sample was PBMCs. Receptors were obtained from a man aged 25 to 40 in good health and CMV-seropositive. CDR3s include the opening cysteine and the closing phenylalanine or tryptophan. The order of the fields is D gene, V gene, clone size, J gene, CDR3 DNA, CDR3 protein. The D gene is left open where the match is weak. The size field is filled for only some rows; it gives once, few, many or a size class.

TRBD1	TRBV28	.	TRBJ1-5	TGTGCCAGCACCCGGACAGGGGGAGGCTATGGTAGCAATCAGCCCCAGCATTTT	CASTRTGGGYGSNQPQHF
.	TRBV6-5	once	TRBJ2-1	TGTGCCAGCAGCCCGGGTAGCGCCTCCTACAATGAGCAGTTCTTC	CASSPGSASYNEQFF
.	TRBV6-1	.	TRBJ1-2	TGTGCCAGCAGTTCAGGGACAACGTACCATGGCTACACCTTC	CASSSGTTYHGYTF
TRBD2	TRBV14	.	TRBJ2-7	TGTGCCAGCAGCCAAGGACTAGCGGGAGTCCACTGGTACGAGCAGTACTTC	CASSQGLAGVHWYEQYF
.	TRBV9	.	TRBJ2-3	TGTGCCAGCAGCGTATACCCCGCCGGGAGCGGCACAGATACGCAGTATTTT	CASSVYPAGSGTDTQYF
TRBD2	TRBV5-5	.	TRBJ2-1	TGTGCCAGCAGTTTCTCAGAAGCGGGAGCCTACAATGAGCAGTTCTTC	CASSFSEAGAYNEQFF
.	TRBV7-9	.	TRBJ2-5	TGTGCCAGCAGCTCGAGGGAGACCCAGTACTTC	CASSSRETQYF
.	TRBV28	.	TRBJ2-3	TGTGCCAGCGGCTGGGCTAGCACAGATACGCAGTATTTT	CASGWASTDTQYF
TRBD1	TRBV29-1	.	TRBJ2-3	TGCAGCGCGGCCGGGACAGGGACCCCAGATACGCAGTATTTT	CSAAGTGTPDTQYF
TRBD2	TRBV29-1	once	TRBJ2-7	TGCAGCGTTGAAGGGACTAGCGGGAGGGTCTACGAGCAGTACTTC	CSVEGTSGRVYEQYF
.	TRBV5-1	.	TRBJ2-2	TGCGCCAGCAGCTTGTTCTCGGACACCGGGGAGCTGTTTTTT	CASSLFSDTGELFF
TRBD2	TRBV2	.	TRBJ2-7	TGTGCCAGCAGTGAGACTAGCGCCTCCTACGAGCAGTACTTC	CASSETSASYEQYF
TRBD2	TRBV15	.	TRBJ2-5	TGTGCCACCAGCAGAGCTACGACTAGCGGGAAAGAGACCCAGTACTTC	CATSRATTSGKETQYF
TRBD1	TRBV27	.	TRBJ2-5	TGTGCCAGCAGTAACCGGGACAGGGTTGGGGAGACCCAGTACTTC	CASSNRDRVGETQYF
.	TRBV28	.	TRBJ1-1	TGTGCCAGCAGTTCACCGGGACTAATGAACACTGAAGCTTTCTTT	CASSSPGLMNTEAFF
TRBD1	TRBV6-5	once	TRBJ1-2	TGTGCCAGCAGTAGGACAGGGGGTAACTATGGCTACACCTTC	CASSRTGGNYGYTF
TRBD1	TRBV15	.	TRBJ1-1	TGTGCCACCAACGACCCCGACAGGGTTGAAGCTTTCTTT	CATNDPDRVEAFF
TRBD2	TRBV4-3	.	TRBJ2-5	TGCGCCAGCAGCCAACAGATACTAGCGGGTGGGGAGACCCAGTACTTC	CASSQQILAGGETQYF
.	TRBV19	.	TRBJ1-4	TGTGCCAGTAGTAGGGCAGGGGCGCCTAATGAAAAACTGTTTTTT	CASSRAGAPNEKLFF
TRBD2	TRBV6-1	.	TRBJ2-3	TGTGCCAGCAGTGTTCCTAGCGGGAGCGGCACAGATACGCAGTATTTT	CASSVPSGSGTDTQYF
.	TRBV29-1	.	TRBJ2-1	TGCAGCGCCCAACAAAGGGGGATATACAATGAGCAGTTCTTC	CSAQQRGIYNEQFF
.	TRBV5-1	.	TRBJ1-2	TGCGCCAGCAGTTCCGGACACCTCTATGGCTACACCTTC	CASSSGHLYGYTF
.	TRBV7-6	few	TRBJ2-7	TGTGCCAGCAGCTTAGTGGGCATCTCCTACGAGCAGTACTTC	CASSLVGISYEQYF
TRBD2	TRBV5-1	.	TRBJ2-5	TGCGCCAGCCAGACTAGCGAAGAGACCCAGTACTTC	CASQTSEETQYF
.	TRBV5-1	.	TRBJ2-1	TGCGCCAGCAGCTTGAATAGTCCTGAGCAGTTCTTC	CASSLNSPEQFF
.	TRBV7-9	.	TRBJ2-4	TGTGCCAGCAGCTTCGAGGGAGCCAAAAACATTCAGTACTTC	CASSFEGAKNIQYF
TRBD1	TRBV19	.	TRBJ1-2	TGTGCCAGTAGTTCCGGGACAGGCGACTATGGCTACACCTTC	CASSSGTGDYGYTF
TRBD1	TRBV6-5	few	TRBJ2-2	TGTGCCAGCAGTTACGTAGGACAGGGGGCTGACGGGGAGCTGTTTTTT	CASSYVGQGADGELFF
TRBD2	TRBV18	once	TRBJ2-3	TGTGCCAGCTCACCACTTCCCGGGACTAGCGGGAGCACAGATACGCAGTATTTT	CASSPLPGTSGSTDTQYF
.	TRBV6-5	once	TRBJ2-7	TGTGCCAGCAGTCCGGGACAAATCTACGAGCAGTACTTC	CASSPGQIYEQYF
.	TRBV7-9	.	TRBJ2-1	TGTGCCAGCAGCCCCTTATCAAGCTTCAATGAGCAGTTCTTC	CASSPLSSFNEQFF
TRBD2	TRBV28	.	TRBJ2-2	TGTGCCAGCAGTTTTAGCGGGGGCACCGGGGAGCTGTTTTTT	CASSFSGGTGELFF
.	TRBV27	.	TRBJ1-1	TGTGCCAGCAGCACGTACGAGGGTCGCACTGAAGCTTTCTTT	CASSTYEGRTEAFF
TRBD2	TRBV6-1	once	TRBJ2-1	TGTGCCAGCAGTGAACCTAGCGGGAGCGGAAACAATGAGCAGTTCTTC	CASSEPSGSGNNEQFF
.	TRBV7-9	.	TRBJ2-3	TGTGCCAGCAGCTCCTGGGCGTCTAGCACAGATACGCAGTATTTT	CASSSWASSTDTQYF
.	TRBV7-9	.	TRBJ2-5	TGTGCCAGCTCCGCTAGGGCGGGATCCCAAGAGACCCAGTACTTC	CASSARAGSQETQYF
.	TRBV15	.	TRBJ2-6	TGTGCCACCAGCAGAGAAGGACAGTTTGCCCTCTCTGGGGCCAACGTCCTGACTTTC	CATSREGQFALSGANVLTF
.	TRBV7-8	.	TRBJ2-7	TGTGCCAGCAGCTTATACCAGGGCAGGGCGGACGAGCAGTACTTC	CASSLYQGRADEQYF
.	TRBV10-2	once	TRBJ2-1	TGCGCCAGCAGTGGGGGGGGGCGGGGGCACTACAATGAGCAGTTCTTC	CASSGGGRGHYNEQFF
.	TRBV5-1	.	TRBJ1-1	TGCGCCAGCAGCCCAGGACATCCCCGTGACCGAGCTTTCTTT	CASSPGHPRDRAFF
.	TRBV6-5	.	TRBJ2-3	TGTGCCAGCAGTTACTCTTTCCTCACAGATACGCAGTATTTT	CASSYSFLTDTQYF
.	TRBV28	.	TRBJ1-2	TGTGCCAGCAGTTTAGATCTGGGCCTCTATGGCTACACCTTC	CASSLDLGLYGYTF
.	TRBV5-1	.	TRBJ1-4	TGCGCCAGCAGCTTCGCAAGCGGAAATGAAAAACTGTTTTTT	CASSFASGNEKLFF
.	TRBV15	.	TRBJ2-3	TGTGCCGTCTCCGGAGGGCCTAGCACAGATACGCAGTATTTT	CAVSGGPSTDTQYF
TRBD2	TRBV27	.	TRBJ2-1	TGTGCCAGCAGTCCCCGACTAGCGGGAACCTACAATGAGCAGTTCTTC	CASSPRLAGTYNEQFF
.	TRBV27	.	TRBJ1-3	TGTGCCAGCAGTTTAGGCCCCTCTGGAAACACCATATATTTT	CASSLGPSGNTIYF
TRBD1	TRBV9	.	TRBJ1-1	TGTGCCAGCAGCGTAGACCCCGGGACAGGGGGCACTGAAGCTTTCTTT	CASSVDPGTGGTEAFF
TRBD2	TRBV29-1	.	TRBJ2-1	TGCAGCGTTGGCTGGGGACTAGCGGGGGAGCAGTTCTTC	CSVGWGLAGEQFF
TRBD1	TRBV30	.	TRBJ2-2	TGTGCCTGGAGTGTAAATCCGGGACAGGGGAACACCGGGGAGCTGTTTTTT	CAWSVNPGQGNTGELFF
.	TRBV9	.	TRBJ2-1	TGTGCCAGCAGCTTAACCCCAAGCGATGAGCAGTTCTTC	CASSLTPSDEQFF
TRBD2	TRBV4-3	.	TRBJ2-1	TGCGCCAGCAGCCAAGATACAGCGGGATACAATGAGCAGTTCTTC	CASSQDTAGYNEQFF
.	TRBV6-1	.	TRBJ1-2	TGTGCCAGCAGTGAGCAAGGCGGGACGGCCCTAGGCTACACCTTC	CASSEQGGTALGYTF
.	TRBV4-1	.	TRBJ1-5	TGCGCCAGCAGCCAAGGCAGGAATCAGCCCCAGCATTTT	CASSQGRNQPQHF
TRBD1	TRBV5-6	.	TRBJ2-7	TGTGCCAGCAGCTTGTCGGACAGGACGTTGTACGAGCAGTACTTC	CASSLSDRTLYEQYF
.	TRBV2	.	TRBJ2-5	TGTGCCAGCAGTGCGTCCAGGCAAGAGACCCAGTACTTC	CASSASRQETQYF
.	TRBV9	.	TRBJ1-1	TGTGCCAGCAGCTCCGAGATAGAGTCCGGGAGTGAAGCTTTCTTT	CASSSEIESGSEAFF
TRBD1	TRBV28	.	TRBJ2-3	TGTGCCAGCAGTTCGCCGGGACAGGGTTCAGATACGCAGTATTTT	CASSSPGQGSDTQYF
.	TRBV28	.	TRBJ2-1	TGTGCCAGCAGTTACCGGGTCGAGCAGTTCTTC	CASSYRVEQFF
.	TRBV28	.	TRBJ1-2	TGTGCCAGCAGTCCGACAGTTAACTATGGCTACACCTTC	CASSPTVNYGYTF